This T cell receptor (beta chain) is drawn from a study of cytomegalovirus exposure and HLA in healthy donors. PCR was performed using 60 Vbeta and 13 Jbeta primers. Assay: immunoSEQ multiplex PCR; the TCRdb copy retains only in-frame clones and omits some. The table records hundreds of thousands of clones, about 80% of them present only once. Findings of the study overall: Cytomegalovirus status was reportedly diagnosed by the classifier with high specificity and sensitivity.

The germline CDR1 and CDR2 sequences are SNHLY and FYNNEI. This CDR3 comprises 19 residues. Trimming stripped 1 base from V and 4 bases from J, with 23 bases between. About this clone itself: As yet, its antigen is unknown.

The chain recombines TRBV2 with TRBJ2-1, with D uncertain. This receptor was obtained from a man aged 40-55 years in good health and CMV-seropositive. The sample was PBMCs. The CDR3 reads CASSEGVLARNRVYNEQFF. DNA of the CDR3: TGTGCCAGCAGTGAAGGCGTCCTCGCTAGGAATCGGGTTTACAATGAGCAGTTCTTC. The whole variable domain, filled in from reference TRBV2 and TRBJ2-1, reads EPEVTQTPSHQVTQMGQEVILRCVPISNHLYFYWYRQILGQKVEFLVSFYNNEISEKSEIFDDQFSVERPDGSNFTLKIRSTKLEDSAMYFCASSEGVLARNRVYNEQFFGPGTRLTVL.